This T cell receptor beta chain comes out of a study of OX40 agonist ivuxolimab in advanced cancers. Study in general: All patients had ivuxolimab intravenously every 2 weeks at 0.01 to 10 mg/kg. Overall study results and limits: Expanded clones were, on average, more numerous among CD8+ T cells than CD4+.

Autoimmune disease history or systemic immunosuppression barred patients. With baseline, cycle 4 day 1, and cycle 7 day 1 as timepoints, blood was sampled. The CDR3 contains 14 residues. V lost 3 bases to trimming and J lost 4 bases, with 11 bases between them. Germline CDR1 reads SGHTS; CDR2 reads YDEGEE. TCRdb's copy holds only in-frame clones and misses some; the assay was immunoSEQ multiplex PCR. The repertoire includes tens of thousands of clones, about 89% of them detected once, and 4% sits in the top ten. Worth noting for this clone: Antigen unknown.

The rearrangement joins TRBV5-8 to TRBJ2-1; D might be TRBD2 (5 bases). The clonotype originates from an adult with an advanced solid tumor such as melanoma, head and neck, liver or kidney cancer. Sequences were derived from CD4+ or CD8+ T cells sorted from blood, sampled in a trial of the OX40 agonist ivuxolimab. CDR3 loop: CASSSLARYNEQFF. In DNA, the CDR3 is TGTGCCAGCAGCTCCTTAGCGAGATACAATGAGCAGTTCTTC.